The 15 T cell receptor beta chains below were found in one sample sequenced in a study of cytomegalovirus exposure and HLA in healthy donors. The PCR ran on 60 Vbeta and 13 Jbeta primers. Generated by immunoSEQ multiplex PCR, the TCRdb table keeps only in-frame clones and is missing some. This table holds 90,000 to 120,000 clones, 82% found once. The sample consisted of PBMCs. The receptors were gathered from a man in his thirties or forties in good health and CMV-seropositive.

The chain is built from TRBV5-6 and TRBJ1-5; 8 bases agree with TRBD1. The CDR3 extends over 15 amino acids. Germline CDR1 and CDR2: SGHDT and YYEEEE. V trimming: 4 bases; J trimming: 1 base; junction bases outside the gene matches: 4. The CDR3 is CASSVTGGSNQPQHF. The CDR3 bases are TGTGCCAGCAGCGTAACAGGGGGAAGCAATCAGCCCCAGCATTTT. Variable domain in full (rest from reference TRBV5-6 and TRBJ1-5): DAGVTQSPTHLIKTRGQQVTLRCSPKSGHDTVSWYQQALGQGPQFIFQYYEEEERQRGNFPDRFSGHQFPNYSSELNVNALLLGDSALYLCASSVTGGSNQPQHFGDGTRLSIL.

The rearrangement joins TRBV19 to TRBJ1-3; tentative D call: TRBD1 (6 bases). This CDR3 has 14 residues. The ends were cut back, 5 bases at V and 4 bases at J, with 12 bases in the middle. CDR1 is LNHDA, CDR2 SQIVND, per germline (reference sequence). The CDR3 sequence: CASSPRGRGNTIYF. The CDR3 region has the DNA TGTGCCAGTAGTCCGCGGGGGCGCGGAAACACCATATATTTT.

This chain connects TRBV5-5 to TRBJ1-2; TRBD1 matches at 7 bases. The CDR3 has 18 amino acids. Per the germline V gene, CDR1 is SGHKS and CDR2 is YYEKEE (reference sequence). V dropped 4 bases and J dropped 4; count of bases not matched to a gene: 19. The CDR3 protein is CASSMGTADGVLIYGYTF. DNA for the CDR3: TGTGCCAGCAGCATGGGGACAGCGGACGGGGTCTTAATCTATGGCTACACCTTC.

The genes are TRBV2 and TRBJ1-3; the D gene is possibly TRBD1 (5 bases). The CDR3 is made up of 14 amino acids. Germline V gives CDR1 SNHLY, CDR2 FYNNEI. Trimming removed 6 bases from V and 0 bases from J, with 9 bases in between. The CDR3 bases are TGTGCCAGCAGGTACGACAGCTCTGGAAACACCATATATTTT. Protein product: CASRYDSSGNTIYF.

This clone was seen only a few times. The V call is TRBV11-2, the J call TRBJ1-2; the D gene is possibly TRBD1 (5 bases). This CDR3 has 14 residues. CDR1 is SGHAT, CDR2 FQNNGV, per germline. Trimming removed 6 bases at V and 10 bases at J, with 21 bases between. CDR3 bases: TGTGCCAGCAGTCCACTTAGGGGTGTTCCAGACTACACCTTC. This encodes CASSPLRGVPDYTF.

The chain carries TRBV5-4 and TRBJ2-1; 9 bases align to TRBD2. The CDR3 contains 14 residues. J gave up 9 bases and V 0 bases, and 4 bases lay outside the gene matches. CDR1 is SGHNT and CDR2 is YYREEE in the germline V gene (reference sequence). CDR3 region: CASSLVLAGTEQFF. CDR3 coding DNA: TGTGCCAGCAGCTTGGTGCTAGCGGGGACTGAGCAGTTCTTC.

This clone showed up just once. At one end, the junction sequence differs from germline, possibly due to a read error. This chain links TRBV7-9 with TRBJ2-1; a possible D gene is TRBD2 (5 bases). Germline-derived CDR1 and CDR2 are SEHNR and FQNEAQ (reference sequence). The CDR3 covers 16 residues. CDR3 region: CSSSLVRLAFLNEQFF. CDR3 DNA sequence: TGTTCCAGCAGCTTAGTCCGTTTAGCGTTTTTGAATGAGCAGTTCTTC.

This chain links TRBV1 with TRBJ2-7; the tabulated D call, TRBD2, remains unverified against the DNA. TRBV1 is labeled a pseudogene. This CDR3 is built from 17 residues. CDR3 sequence reads: CTSSCPPFPRGGHEQYF. The CDR3 DNA sequence: TGCACCAGCAGCTGCCCCCCTTTCCCGCGGGGGGGCCACGAGCAGTACTTC.

The chain links TRBV7-9 to TRBJ1-1, with no clear D. Germline values: CDR1 SEHNR, CDR2 FQNEAQ (reference sequence). This CDR3 has 14 residues. V lost 1 base and J lost 6, with 12 bases in between. CDR3 residues: CASSLEALGSEAFF. CDR3 bases: TGTGCCAGCAGCTTAGAGGCGCTCGGGTCTGAAGCTTTCTTT.

J is TRBJ1-5 and V is TRBV7-9, with D possibly being TRBD1 (6 bases). Trimming stripped 8 bases from V and 2 bases from J, with 16 bases between. CDR3 length: 15 residues. From germline, CDR1 is SEHNR and CDR2 FQNEAQ (reference sequence). CDR3 sequence: CASFPNPGGNQPQHF. CDR3 DNA sequence: TGTGCCAGCTTTCCCAATCCAGGGGGCAATCAGCCCCAGCATTTT.

V is TRBV5-4 and J is TRBJ1-2; 11 bases are shared with TRBD1. This CDR3 is 14 amino acids long. The V segment lost 4 bases and the J segment 7 bases; nucleotides outside the gene matches: 6. CDR1 SGHNT and CDR2 YYREEE come from the germline V gene (reference sequence). In DNA form, the CDR3 reads TGTGCCAGCAGCCTGGACAGGGGGCTGAGTGGCTACACCTTC. It specifies CASSLDRGLSGYTF. Using reference TRBV5-4 and TRBJ1-2 for the parts outside the CDR3, the full variable domain is ETGVTQSPTHLIKTRGQQVTLRCSSQSGHNTVSWYQQALGQGPQFIFQYYREEENGRGNFPPRFSGLQFPNYSSELNVNALELDDSALYLCASSLDRGLSGYTFGSGTRLTVV.

This clone was detected once. The J gene is TRBJ1-1, the V gene TRBV5-1; weak D call: TRBD1 (5 bases). CDR3 length equals 14 residues. Germline V lookup: CDR1 SGHRS, CDR2 YFSETQ. Trimming took off 5 bases at V and 5 bases at J, with 16 bases between the two ends. The CDR3 sequence: CASSPEWGRTEAFF. CDR3 nucleotide sequence: TGCGCCAGCAGTCCGGAATGGGGGAGGACTGAAGCTTTCTTT.

The rearrangement uses TRBV27 and TRBJ1-1, with 9 nucleotides matching TRBD1. CDR3 length equals 18 residues. The V gene's germline CDR1 is MNHEY and CDR2 SMNVEV (reference sequence). V gave up 2 bases and J gave up 5 bases; unmatched junction bases: 15. The CDR3 reads CASSLRWGRTGVGTEAFF. The DNA of the CDR3 is TGTGCCAGCAGTTTAAGGTGGGGACGGACAGGGGTAGGGACTGAAGCTTTCTTT.

The table lists this clone with a few counts. The chain combines TRBV5-6 with TRBJ1-2; weak D call: TRBD1 (6 bases). CDR1 and CDR2 from the germline V gene are SGHDT and YYEEEE. This CDR3 is 15 amino acids long. V lost 2 bases and J lost 1, with 12 bases in between. This CDR3 is CASSLGTRGNYGYTF. CDR3 sequence (DNA): TGTGCCAGCAGCTTAGGGACACGGGGTAACTATGGCTACACCTTC.

This rearrangement joins TRBV4-1 to TRBJ1-3, with TRBD1 as a possible D gene (5 bases). Germline V gene lookup returns CDR1 MGHRA and CDR2 YSYEKL. Trimming left V 3 bases short and J 12 bases short, with 30 bases between. The CDR3 contains 18 residues. CDR3 DNA: TGCGCCAGCAGCCATAGGGATGGGGGAGGCAGCCGATGGACCGGCATATATTTT. It translates to CASSHRDGGGSRWTGIYF.